A selection of T cell receptor beta chains follows, all from one sample in a study of T cells in Graves' hyperthyroidism and ophthalmopathy. One entry per CDR3 protein results from TCRdb running MiXCR on the multiplex PCR reads. The sample consists of 150,000 or so distinct CDR3 sequences, approximately 20% of them appearing once. Sample: blood. The receptors stem from a woman between 45 and 60 years old with Graves' hyperthyroidism that later progressed to Graves' ophthalmopathy. CDR3s include the opening cysteine and the closing phenylalanine or tryptophan. Each record gives: V gene, D gene, J gene, clone size, CDR3 DNA, CDR3 protein. A D gene is named only where the DNA matches it firmly. Only some rows state a clone size, as once, few, many or a class for expanded clones.

TRBV30,-,TRBJ1-2,many,TGTGCCTGGAGTGTACGTCAGGGGCATGGCTACACCTTC,CAWSVRQGHGYTF
TRBV18,-,TRBJ1-4,many,TGTGCCAGCTCACCGGGAGGATATGAAAAACTGTTTTTT,CASSPGGYEKLFF
TRBV20-1,-,TRBJ2-7,many,TGCAGTGCTAGATTTCCGGGCGAGCAGTACTTC,CSARFPGEQYF
TRBV6-1,TRBD1,TRBJ1-6,-,TGTGCCAGCAGTACCCGGGACAGGGGAATCTATTCACCCCTCCACTTT,CASSTRDRGIYSPLHF
TRBV20-1,-,TRBJ2-7,many,TGCAGTGCCCTGATGGGGGCCTCCTACGAGCAGTACTTC,CSALMGASYEQYF
TRBV7-9,-,TRBJ2-1,many,TGTGCCAGCAGCCGATCACAGGGAAGCGAGGACAATGAGCAGTTCTTC,CASSRSQGSEDNEQFF
TRBV20-1,-,TRBJ1-1,-,TGCAGTGCTAGAGGCATTAGTCGGGAAGCTTTCTTT,CSARGISREAFF
TRBV4-1,TRBD2,TRBJ2-5,few,TGCGCCAGCAGCCAATCTAGCGGGAGGGCCCAAGAGACCCAGTACTTC,CASSQSSGRAQETQYF
TRBV25-1,TRBD2,TRBJ2-2,-,TGTGCCAGCAGTCGGGAGGGGGCCGGGGAGCTGTTTTTT,CASSREGAGELFF
TRBV20-1,-,TRBJ1-2,many,TGCAGTGCTAGTCCTAGAGGTGGCTACACCTTC,CSASPRGGYTF
TRBV27,-,TRBJ2-1,few,TGTGCCAGCAGTTTATGGGGGCCTGATGAGCAGTTCTTC,CASSLWGPDEQFF
TRBV6-1,TRBD1,TRBJ2-5,many,TGTGCCAGCAGCGACAGGGGCAAAGAGACCCAGTACTTC,CASSDRGKETQYF
TRBV24-1,TRBD1,TRBJ2-2,once,TGTGCCACAGGGACAGGGGTTACCGGGGAGCTGTTTTTT,CATGTGVTGELFF
TRBV3-1,-,TRBJ1-2,-,TGTGCCAGCAGCCAAGGAATAGCGGGAGGCGGCTACACCTTC,CASSQGIAGGGYTF
TRBV5-1,-,TRBJ2-3,-,TGCGCCAGCAGCTTAATGTTGAGATCCGCAGATACGCAGTATTTT,CASSLMLRSADTQYF
TRBV5-1,TRBD1,TRBJ1-4,many,TGCGCCAGCAGCTTGGCGGGACAGGGTAATGAAAAACTGTTTTTT,CASSLAGQGNEKLFF
TRBV6-1,TRBD2,TRBJ2-2,-,TGTGCCAGCACCCTCAGCGGGAGGGCTTCCACCGGGGAGCTGTTTTTT,CASTLSGRASTGELFF
TRBV12-3/TRBV12-4,-,TRBJ2-6,-,TGTGCCAGCAGTTCGACAGGCCTTACTGGGGCCAACGTCCTGACTTTC,CASSSTGLTGANVLTF
TRBV11-2,-,TRBJ2-5,many,TGTGCCAGCAGCCCTACGACTAACCAAGAGACCCAGTACTTC,CASSPTTNQETQYF
TRBV20-1,-,TRBJ2-3,-,TGCAGTGCTAGATCCGGGACACGGGGCACAGATACGCAGTATTTT,CSARSGTRGTDTQYF
TRBV20-1,TRBD1,TRBJ2-5,many,TGCAGTGCTGACCTCTACAGGGGCTCGAAGACCCAGTACTTC,CSADLYRGSKTQYF
TRBV2,-,TRBJ2-3,many,TGTGCCAGCAGTGAAGCTAGCCTACCCACAGATACGCAGTATTTT,CASSEASLPTDTQYF
TRBV7-9,TRBD1,TRBJ1-2,-,TGTGCCAGCAGTCCACGGGGGACAGGCACCAACTATGGCTACACCTTC,CASSPRGTGTNYGYTF
TRBV12-5,TRBD1,TRBJ1-1,-,TGTGCTAATAGGGGGCATGGCACTGAAGCTTTCTTT,CANRGHGTEAFF
TRBV2,-,TRBJ1-5,-,TGTGCCAGCAGTGCGCGGGTCAGCAATCAGCCCCAGCATTTT,CASSARVSNQPQHF
TRBV2,-,TRBJ2-7,-,TGTGCCAGCAGTGAATTAGCGCCAAGCTCCTACGAGCAGTACTTC,CASSELAPSSYEQYF
TRBV11-2,TRBD2,TRBJ2-5,many,TGTGCCAGCAGCTTAGGAGTGGGAGGGCCGGGGGAGACCCAGTACTTC,CASSLGVGGPGETQYF
TRBV20-1,-,TRBJ2-5,few,TGCAGTGCTAGGACTGGTGGATGGACCCAGTACTTC,CSARTGGWTQYF
TRBV4-1,-,TRBJ1-3,-,TGCGCCAGCAGCCCCCGGACAGTCTCGAGCTCTGGAAACACCATATATTTT,CASSPRTVSSSGNTIYF
TRBV18,TRBD1,TRBJ2-1,many,TGTGCCAGCTCACCAGGGGACAGGGGGCAATTGAAGGAGCAGTTCTTC,CASSPGDRGQLKEQFF
TRBV6-1,-,TRBJ1-4,-,TGTGCCACCTCGACGGGGGAGGGAGTTATCGTAAAACTGTTTTTT,CATSTGEGVIVKLFF
TRBV9,-,TRBJ2-5,many,TGTGCCAGCAGCGCGGTGGGTGCGAGGGGAGAGACCCAGTACTTC,CASSAVGARGETQYF
TRBV6-1,TRBD1,TRBJ2-1,many,TGTGCCAGCAGTGTTGACAGGGCTTACAATGAGCAGTTCTTC,CASSVDRAYNEQFF
TRBV2,TRBD1,TRBJ1-5,once,TGTGCCAGCAGTGGACAGGGGAATAAAAATCAGCCCCAGCATTTT,CASSGQGNKNQPQHF
TRBV3-1,-,TRBJ1-5,many,TGTGCCAGCAGCCAGGGGGCGAGGCAGCCCCAGCATTTT,CASSQGARQPQHF
TRBV10-1,TRBD1,TRBJ2-2,many,TGCGCCAGCAGGGGACAGGGTCACGGGGAGCTGTTTTTT,CASRGQGHGELFF
TRBV6-1,TRBD1,TRBJ1-1,many,TGTGCCAGCAGTCAGGGACAGATCACTGAAGCTTTCTTT,CASSQGQITEAFF
TRBV5-4,-,TRBJ2-5,few,TGTGCCAGCAGCTCCGGGACCTACCAAGAGACCCAGTACTTC,CASSSGTYQETQYF